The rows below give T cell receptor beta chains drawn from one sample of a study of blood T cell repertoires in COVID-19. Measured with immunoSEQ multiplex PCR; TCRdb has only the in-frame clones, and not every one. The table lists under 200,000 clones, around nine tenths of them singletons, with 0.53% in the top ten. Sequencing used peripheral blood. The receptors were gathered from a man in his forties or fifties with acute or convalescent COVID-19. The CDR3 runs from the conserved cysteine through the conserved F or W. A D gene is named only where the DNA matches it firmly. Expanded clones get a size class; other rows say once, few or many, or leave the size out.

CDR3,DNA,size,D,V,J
CASSGTSQIADNEQFF,TGTGCCAGCAGCGGGACCTCCCAAATAGCGGACAATGAGCAGTTCTTC,NA,NA,TRBV11-1,TRBJ2-1
CASSLWTGQGGLNQPQHF,TGTGCCAGCAGTTTATGGACCGGACAGGGAGGGCTCAATCAGCCCCAGCATTTT,NA,TRBD1,TRBV28,TRBJ1-5
CASRGGRATGELFF,TGTGCCAGTAGGGGCGGGAGGGCCACCGGGGAGCTGTTTTTT,NA,TRBD2,TRBV19,TRBJ2-2
CASSLGYRGPKNTEAFF,TGTGCCAGCAGTTTAGGGTACAGGGGGCCTAAGAACACTGAAGCTTTCTTT,NA,TRBD1,TRBV27,TRBJ1-1
CASSSVPLREQYF,TGTGCCAGCAGCAGCGTCCCGCTACGCGAGCAGTACTTC,NA,NA,TRBV7-2,TRBJ2-7
CASSRGETQYF,TGTGCCAGCAGCCGGGGAGAGACCCAGTACTTC,NA,NA,TRBV11-2,TRBJ2-5
CASSPDRKETQYF,TGCGCCAGCAGCCCGGACAGGAAAGAGACCCAGTACTTC,few,TRBD1,TRBV5-1,TRBJ2-5
CASSQNYLGQGYNEQFF,TGCGCCAGCAGCCAAAATTACCTAGGACAGGGCTACAATGAGCAGTTCTTC,NA,TRBD1,TRBV4-3,TRBJ2-1
CATSEPSDRTAEAFF,TGTGCCACCAGTGAACCTTCAGACCGGACAGCAGAAGCTTTCTTT,NA,NA,TRBV24-1,TRBJ1-1
CASSLSSLDSPLHF,TGTGCCAGCAGCTTAAGTAGTCTGGATTCACCCCTCCACTTT,NA,NA,TRBV7-8,TRBJ1-6
CASSPRVAGMIDTQYF,TGTGCCAGCAGCCCCCGGGTAGCGGGGATGATAGATACGCAGTATTTT,NA,TRBD2,TRBV3-1/TRBV3-2,TRBJ2-3
CASSLTGRYNEQFF,TGTGCCAGCAGCCTGACAGGTCGCTACAATGAGCAGTTCTTC,NA,NA,TRBV6-4,TRBJ2-1
CASSMRQGGEKLFF,TGTGCCAGTAGTATGCGGCAGGGTGGCGAAAAACTGTTTTTT,NA,NA,TRBV19,TRBJ1-4
CASSIQGRGTYNEQFF,TGTGCCAGTAGTATACAAGGCAGGGGGACCTACAATGAGCAGTTCTTC,NA,TRBD1,TRBV19,TRBJ2-1
CASSHPRTGSTDTQYF,TGTGCCAGCAGTCACCCCCGGACAGGTAGCACAGATACGCAGTATTTT,once,TRBD1,TRBV6-6,TRBJ2-3
CSVEDRVGWTF,TGCAGCGTTGAGGACAGGGTGGGGTGGACCTTC,NA,TRBD1,TRBV29-1,TRBJ1-2
CASSLLGAHNEQFF,TGCGCCAGCAGCTTGCTAGGGGCCCACAATGAGCAGTTCTTC,NA,NA,TRBV5-1,TRBJ2-1
CASSQGGSYSPLHF,TGTGCCAGCAGTCAAGGGGGTTCGTATTCACCCCTCCACTTT,NA,NA,TRBV7-8,TRBJ1-6
CASSPRADTQYF,TGTGCCAGCAGCCCCCGGGCAGATACGCAGTATTTT,NA,NA,TRBV7-8,TRBJ2-3
CASSPGGLGEKLFF,TGTGCCAGCAGTCCAGGGGGCTTAGGGGAAAAACTGTTTTTT,NA,TRBD1,TRBV6-5,TRBJ1-4
CASSYTQGGTEAFF,TGTGCCAGCAGTTACACACAGGGGGGGACTGAAGCTTTCTTT,NA,TRBD1,TRBV6-5,TRBJ1-1
CASSARGTGFEKLFF,TGCGCCAGCAGTGCTCGCGGGACAGGGTTTGAAAAACTGTTTTTT,NA,TRBD1,TRBV10-1,TRBJ1-4
CASSERQGHNEQFF,TGTGCCAGCAGTGAGCGACAGGGCCACAATGAGCAGTTCTTC,once,TRBD1,TRBV6-1,TRBJ2-1
CASSHTGGYYGYTF,TGCGCCAGCAGCCACACAGGGGGCTACTATGGCTACACCTTC,NA,TRBD1,TRBV4-1,TRBJ1-2
CAWSRIPWVTGGHNEQFF,TGTGCCTGGAGCCGTATCCCCTGGGTAACGGGAGGGCACAATGAGCAGTTCTTC,NA,TRBD2,TRBV30,TRBJ2-1
CASREDSYSPLHF,TGTGCCAGCAGAGAGGACAGTTATTCACCCCTCCACTTT,NA,NA,TRBV25-1,TRBJ1-6
CASTLQGGEPLHF,TGTGCCAGCACCCTACAGGGAGGGGAACCCCTCCACTTT,NA,NA,TRBV11-2,TRBJ1-6
CASGGGEGNQPQHF,TGTGCCAGTGGGGGGGGTGAGGGCAATCAGCCCCAGCATTTT,NA,NA,TRBV28,TRBJ1-5
CASKHREASSYNEQFF,TGTGCCAGCAAGCACCGGGAGGCGAGCTCCTACAATGAGCAGTTCTTC,once,TRBD2,TRBV27,TRBJ2-1
CASSDRTSGRFGTDTQYF,TGTGCCAGCAGTGATCGGACTAGCGGGAGGTTTGGCACAGATACGCAGTATTTT,NA,TRBD2,TRBV6-1,TRBJ2-3
CSVRTGTSGNTGELFF,TGCAGCGTTCGAACCGGGACTAGCGGGAACACCGGGGAGCTGTTTTTT,NA,TRBD2,TRBV29-1,TRBJ2-2
CASSPGSNTEAFF,TGTGCCAGCTCACCGGGCAGCAACACTGAAGCTTTCTTT,NA,NA,TRBV18,TRBJ1-1
CASRSGYQPQHF,TGTGCCAGTAGATCGGGGTACCAGCCCCAGCATTTT,NA,NA,TRBV19,TRBJ1-5
CASSVGLAGDETQYF,TGTGCCAGTAGTGTGGGACTAGCGGGAGATGAGACCCAGTACTTC,NA,TRBD2,TRBV19,TRBJ2-5
CASSLEERTYEQYF,TGTGCCAGCAGCTTAGAGGAGAGAACCTACGAGCAGTACTTC,NA,NA,TRBV28,TRBJ2-7
CASSPGGRNTIYF,TGTGCCAGCAGTCCAGGGGGCCGAAACACCATATATTTT,NA,TRBD1,TRBV13,TRBJ1-3
CASSLADGSSYNSPLHF,TGTGCCAGCAGCTTAGCTGACGGGAGCTCCTATAATTCACCCCTCCACTTT,NA,NA,TRBV7-2,TRBJ1-6